The clone carrying this TCR beta chain was detected only a few times. Its antigen is not identified. With a J-beta primer mix and a sample-barcoded 5' primer, a second PCR ran roughly 7 to 11 cycles. TCRdb reprocessed the 5' RACE reads with MiXCR, giving one entry per CDR3 protein. Among fewer than 1,200,000 distinct CDR3 sequences listed, approximately 26% were seen once. The data are from a study of blood T cells in healthy people across ages. Overall study findings and caveats: Compared with aged donors, long-lived donors showed fewer expanded clones, suggesting selection.

The V gene's germline CDR1 is SGHAT and CDR2 FQNNGV. The CDR3 extends over 16 amino acids. The V gene lost 5 bases and the J gene lost 3 bases, with 19 bases spanning the gap. The same sample was also studied in work on T cells of mothers and their children. This second study notes: Samples came from a few healthy Caucasian mothers and their six children. Related mother-child pairs showed slightly higher but non-significant overlap than unrelated pairs.

Source material: blood. This sequence joins TRBV11-2 and TRBJ1-1; no reliable D call. This clonotype was obtained from a girl aged 2 to 10 in good health. CDR3 residues: CASSPPRGPEDTEAFF. CDR3 nucleotide sequence: TGTGCCAGCAGCCCACCCCGGGGTCCGGAGGACACTGAAGCTTTCTTT. Drawing the rest from reference TRBV11-2 and TRBJ1-1, the complete variable domain is EAGVAQSPRYKIIEKRQSVAFWCNPISGHATLYWYQQILGQGPKLLIQFQNNGVVDDSQLPKDRFSAERLKGVDSTLKIQPAKLEDSAVYLCASSPPRGPEDTEAFFGQGTRLTVV.